This TCR beta chain was identified during a study of blood T cells in healthy people across ages. The CDR3 loop spans 16 amino acids. Germline loops: CDR1 MGHDK, CDR2 SYGVNS. Regarding this clonotype: The junction differs from germline at one of its ends, possibly a read error.

Alongside a J-beta primer mix, a sample-barcoded 5' primer served in a second PCR lasting roughly 6 to 11 cycles. Samples each returned at least 3 million CDR3-containing paired-end reads. In TCRdb, the 5' RACE reads were re-called with MiXCR into one record per CDR3 protein. This table holds around 1,800,000 distinct CDR3 sequences, around 42% found once. Researchers report isolating at least 6 million PBMCs per sample. Sequencing was carried out using blood. The origin of this receptor is a human donor in good health. The rearrangement uses TRBV25-1 and TRBJ2-1; D is uncertain. As DNA, the CDR3 is TGTGTCAGCAGTGAGACTCGGCGGACCTCCTACAATGAGCAGTTCTTC. This gives the protein CVSSETRRTSYNEQFF.